A single sample is the source of the 18 T cell receptor beta chains below, sequenced in a study of response to subunit inactivated influenza vaccine. Using its own MiXCR run on the RT-PCR reads, TCRdb lists one record per CDR3 protein. Here the sample spans over 750,000 distinct CDR3 sequences, 21% being singletons. This specimen consisted of PBMCs from blood, obtained approximately 5 days after vaccination. These receptor sequences come from a man aged 45-60 years who received an inactivated influenza vaccine.

V gene TRBV6-5 combines with J gene TRBJ2-3; the D gene is possibly TRBD1 (6 bases). The germline CDR1 and CDR2 sequences are MNHEY and SVGAGI. The CDR3 spans 15 residues. V was cut by 2 bases and J by 5 bases, with 14 bases left in between. CDR3 sequence: CASSYIPPGVDTQYF. In DNA form, the CDR3 reads TGTGCCAGCAGTTACATTCCTCCAGGGGTAGATACGCAGTATTTT.

This chain connects TRBV20-1 to TRBJ2-3; 14 nucleotides agree with TRBD2. Trimming removed 3 bases from V and 4 bases from J; junction bases left unmatched: 6. Germline V gives CDR1 DFQATT, CDR2 SNEGSKA (reference sequence). The CDR3 runs 16 residues. As DNA, the CDR3 is TGCAGTGCTAGCAGACCGGGACTAGCGGGAGCAGATACGCAGTATTTT. Encoded protein: CSASRPGLAGADTQYF.

With respect to this clonotype: A read error may produce the germline difference seen at one junction end. This CDR3 is CATSRGGNRNNEQIF. The CDR3 DNA sequence: TGTGCCACCAGCAGAGGCGGGAACAGAAACAATGAGCAGATCTTC. The genes are TRBV15 and TRBJ2-1; tentative D call: TRBD2 (6 bases). CDR3 size: 15 residues. Germline assignment: CDR1 LNHNV and CDR2 YYDKDF (reference sequence).

The chain couples TRBV7-9 to TRBJ2-5, with 9 bases fitting TRBD2. CDR3 length: 16 amino acids. Germline assignment: CDR1 SEHNR and CDR2 FQNEAQ (reference sequence). V was pared by 4 bases and J by 2 bases, with 8 bases of the junction left unmatched. The CDR3 here is CASSSLGTSGQETQYF. CDR3 DNA sequence: TGTGCCAGCAGCTCTCTGGGTACTAGCGGGCAAGAGACCCAGTACTTC.

The chain uses TRBV6-2 or TRBV6-3 and TRBJ1-6, with no clear D. The CDR3 is made up of 14 amino acids. CDR1 and CDR2 from the germline V gene are MNHEY and SVGEGT. The V gene lost 2 bases and the J gene lost 9 bases, with 11 bases spanning the gap. CDR3: CASSYGGSISPLHF. The CDR3 nucleotides read TGTGCCAGCAGTTACGGAGGATCTATTTCACCCCTCCACTTT.

This chain links TRBV18 with TRBJ2-1, with D possibly TRBD1 on 7 matching bases. This CDR3 spans 15 amino acids. Per germline, CDR1 KGHSH and CDR2 LQKENI. Trimming cost V 6 bases and J 5 bases, with 17 bases left between them. CDR3 sequence: CASSTGSGLDNEQFF. The CDR3 bases are TGTGCCAGCTCGACAGGGAGCGGGCTGGACAATGAGCAGTTCTTC.

The table lists this clonotype with a few counts. V and J are TRBV29-1 and TRBJ2-2; D unclear. This CDR3 region has 15 residues. The germline V and J ends were trimmed by 4 bases and 4 bases, with 16 bases remaining between them. The V gene's germline CDR1 is SQVTM and CDR2 ANQGSEA. CDR3 amino acids: CSVVLAGIGTGELFF. The CDR3 DNA sequence: TGCAGCGTTGTTTTGGCAGGCATTGGCACCGGGGAGCTGTTTTTT.

This clonotype was seen a few times. CDR3 in DNA: TGTGCCAGCAGTTACGGCGGGAGCTCCTACAATGAGCAGTTCTTC. Translation: CASSYGGSSYNEQFF. The chain recombines TRBV6-2 or TRBV6-3 with TRBJ2-1; 7 bases are shared with TRBD2. Per germline, CDR1 MNHEY and CDR2 SVGEGT. CDR3 length: 15 residues. V lost 2 bases to trimming and J lost 0 bases; unmatched junction nucleotides: 1.

The chain is built from TRBV7-9 and TRBJ2-7; no definite D call. The length of the CDR3 is 13 residues. The germline V gene encodes CDR1 SEHNR and CDR2 FQNEAQ (reference sequence). Trimming left V 4 bases short and J 2 bases short, with 9 bases between. CDR3 nucleotides: TGTGCCAGCAGCTCATACTTCGCCTACGAGCAGTACTTC. Translated: CASSSYFAYEQYF. The variable domain in full, completed from reference TRBV7-9 and TRBJ2-7, reads DTGVSQNPRHKITKRGQNVTFRCDPISEHNRLYWYRQTLGQGPEFLTYFQNEAQLEKSRLLSDRFSAERPKGSFSTLEIQRTEQGDSAMYLCASSSYFAYEQYFGPGTRLTVT.

This clonotype was counted a few times. The chain joins TRBV6-2 or TRBV6-3 to TRBJ2-3; D gene unclear. The CDR3 covers 13 residues. Per the germline V gene, CDR1 is MNHEY and CDR2 is SVGEGT. V shed 0 bases and J shed 9 bases, with 10 bases lying between them. CDR3 region: CASSYSGPGTQYF. The CDR3 DNA sequence: TGTGCCAGCAGTTACTCCGGGCCCGGGACGCAGTATTTT.

V gene TRBV20-1 combines with J gene TRBJ2-7; D is undetermined. This CDR3 has 15 residues. Germline CDR1 DFQATT, CDR2 SNEGSKA (reference sequence). The ends were cut back, 0 bases at V and 0 bases at J, with 12 bases in the middle. CDR3: CSARDSQEYSYEQYF. In DNA form, the CDR3 reads TGCAGTGCTAGAGACTCCCAGGAATACTCCTACGAGCAGTACTTC.

In its sample, this clonotype was seen many times. This chain uses TRBV20-1 with TRBJ1-1, with D hard to call. Germline V lookup: CDR1 DFQATT, CDR2 SNEGSKA (reference sequence). This CDR3 spans 11 amino acids. Trimming stripped 3 bases from V and 1 base from J, with 3 bases between. DNA for the CDR3: TGCAGTGCTAGGAAGAACACTGAAGCTTTCTTT. The encoded protein is CSARKNTEAFF.

The V gene is TRBV7-9, the J gene TRBJ2-2, with D possibly TRBD1 on 6 matching bases. The CDR3 sequence is 16 residues long. From germline, CDR1 is SEHNR and CDR2 FQNEAQ (reference sequence). The germline V and J ends were trimmed by 2 bases and 3 bases, with 13 bases remaining between them. The CDR3 bases are TGTGCCAGCAGCTTACCTGGGGGCGAAGACACCGGGGAGCTGTTTTTT. Protein: CASSLPGGEDTGELFF.

This clonotype has ten or more counts. This rearrangement joins TRBV7-2 to TRBJ2-7, with 10 bases fitting TRBD1. Per germline, CDR1 SGHTA and CDR2 FQGNSA. There are 15 residues in the CDR3. V lost 4 bases to trimming and J lost 3 bases; unmatched junction nucleotides: 6. The CDR3 here is CASSSQTGGGYEQYF. CDR3 bases: TGTGCCAGCAGCTCCCAGACAGGGGGCGGCTACGAGCAGTACTTC.

As for this clonotype: No DNA is shown, since the ends of the CDR3 on it are uncertain; the CDR3 is the one TCRdb lists. The V gene is TRBV12-3 or TRBV12-4, the J gene TRBJ2-1; the tabulated D call, TRBD2, remains unverified against the DNA. The CDR3 is 16 residues long, ends included. CDR3 in amino acids: CASRGVAGGTLNEHFF.

The chain links TRBV11-2 to TRBJ1-1; TRBD1 agrees at 9 bases. V lost 3 bases and J lost 0; bases outside the gene matches: 8. The germline gives CDR1 SGHAT, CDR2 FQNNGV. The CDR3 spans 17 residues. The CDR3 DNA reads TGTGCCAGCAGCTTGGGATTGCACAGGGGGCTGAACACTGAAGCTTTCTTT. This codes for CASSLGLHRGLNTEAFF.

This clonotype was counted only a few times. The chain couples TRBV12-3 or TRBV12-4 to TRBJ2-1; D is unresolved. The CDR3 covers 12 residues. The V end lost 3 bases, the J end lost 8 bases, and 8 bases lay between the germline ends. In DNA, the CDR3 is TGTGCCAGCAGTTTCTCAACCTATGAGCAGTTCTTC. Protein sequence: CASSFSTYEQFF.

The rearrangement uses TRBV11-2 and TRBJ1-3; TRBD1 matches at 9 bases. The CDR3 runs to 15 residues. CDR1 and CDR2 from the germline V gene are SGHAT and FQNNGV. The V segment lost 5 bases and the J segment 2 bases; nucleotides outside the gene matches: 4. CDR3 region: CASSAWTGAGNTIYF. Written as DNA, the CDR3 is TGTGCCAGCAGCGCCTGGACAGGGGCTGGAAACACCATATATTTT.